This TCR beta chain was recorded in a study of blood T cell repertoires in COVID-19. As for the study in general: T cells, B-cell-depleted T cells, or PBMCs provided the cDNA or gDNA that served as material.

This clone was detected only once. Trimming removed 3 bases at V and 4 bases at J, with 12 bases between. Germline V gene data show CDR1 as LNHDA and CDR2 as SQIVND (reference sequence). The CDR3 runs to 15 residues. Source study methods: Reference gene primers were amplified, and this amplification served to estimate nucleated cell counts. This table comes from immunoSEQ multiplex PCR, and its TCRdb copy is limited to in-frame clones, with some not included. That table is the source of V, J and clone size, and D and trimming were worked out from the DNA. This table holds approximately 300,000 clones, roughly nine tenths found once. Assignment of participants to cohorts was predicated upon participant-reported clinical history. Either two negative PCRs, clearance, or symptom resolution qualified Cohort 3 donors as recovered.

Sequenced: PBMCs or T cells enriched from blood (not recorded which). This chain links TRBV19 with TRBJ1-4; D not certain. The receptor comes from a woman aged 30 to 39 who had recovered from COVID-19. The CDR3 is CASSIDTALNEKLFF. CDR3 DNA: TGTGCCAGTAGTATCGATACAGCTCTTAATGAAAAACTGTTTTTT.